The 5 T cell receptor beta chains below come from one sample, sequenced in a study of cytomegalovirus exposure and HLA in healthy donors (dated by TCRdb to the late 2010s). Library generation was performed with the immunoSEQ multiplex PCR assay. TCRdb provides this immuneACCESS table in a form limited to in-frame rearrangements. Some clones are lacking; in checked studies, under half of them reflect an unresolved V gene, and why the rest are absent is not known. The table for this sample lists approximately 210,000 clones; approximately 85% of them were counted only once. The ten largest clones add up to more than 1.1% of the sample. Sequenced input: PBMCs. These receptors all come from a woman in her late teens or twenties in good health and CMV-seronegative.

V gene TRBV7-3 combines with J gene TRBJ1-1, with 8 positions matching TRBD1. The J segment lost 4 bases and the V segment lost 5 bases, leaving 3 bases of the junction unmatched. The CDR3 contains 13 residues. From germline, CDR1 is SGHTA and CDR2 FQGTGA. CDR3 DNA: TGTGCCAGCAGCCTCGGACAGGGCACTGAAGCTTTCTTT. It translates to CASSLGQGTEAFF.

The rearrangement joins TRBV6-6 to TRBJ1-6, with 7 bases matching TRBD1. This CDR3 comprises 16 residues. Germline V gene data show CDR1 as MNHNY and CDR2 as SVGAGI (reference sequence). V lost 6 bases, J lost 10 bases, and 15 bases stayed unmatched. The CDR3 DNA reads as TGTGCCAGCAGCTCGTCCAACACAGGGGCGAGGTCACCCCTCCACTTT. Translation gives CASSSSNTGARSPLHF.

This clone was seen more than once but under ten times. The V call is TRBV6-4, the J call TRBJ2-5; a weak D match, TRBD1 (5 bases). V was cut by 2 bases and J by 2 bases, with 9 bases left in between. CDR3 length equals 14 residues. The germline gives CDR1 MRHNA, CDR2 SNTAGT. The CDR3 sequence is CASSDRAGQETQYF. The CDR3 DNA follows: TGTGCCAGCAGTGACCGTGCAGGGCAAGAGACCCAGTACTTC.

This clone showed up just a few times. V is TRBV19 and J is TRBJ2-7; D might be TRBD2 (6 bases). Germline CDR1 LNHDA, CDR2 SQIVND (reference sequence). V was trimmed by 5 bases and J by 1 base, leaving 6 bases between them. The CDR3 sequence is 12 residues long. CDR3 bases: TGTGCCAGTAGTGCGGGATCCTACGAGCAGTACTTC. It translates to CASSAGSYEQYF.

V is TRBV19 and J is TRBJ2-3, with D maybe TRBD2 (7 bases). V shed 7 bases and J shed 5 bases, with 16 bases lying between them. Germline V gene sequence: CDR1 LNHDA, CDR2 SQIVND (reference sequence). The CDR3 spans 14 residues. CDR3 loop: CASTPQGGGDTQYF. For the CDR3, the DNA is TGTGCCAGTACCCCGCAAGGGGGGGGAGATACGCAGTATTTT.